A single sample is the source of the 10 T cell receptor beta chains below, sequenced in a study of tumour-infiltrating T cells in Burkitt lymphoma. The data were produced by immunoSEQ multiplex PCR, yet TCRdb's version contains in-frame clones alone and is incomplete. The top ten clones hold roughly 8% of a sample with approximately 3,000 clones, roughly 14% of them seen once. Input material: tumor tissue. The source is a human donor with Burkitt lymphoma.

V and J are TRBV6-5 and TRBJ2-1; the D is unclear. V lost 4 bases and J lost 6, with 10 bases in between. Germline values: CDR1 MNHEY, CDR2 SVGAGI. The CDR3 loop spans 13 amino acids. CDR3 DNA sequence: TGTGCCAGCAGTTCCCCGAGAACCAATGAGCAGTTCTTC. It yields the protein CASSSPRTNEQFF.

The gene calls are TRBV30 and TRBJ1-2; no clear D gene. Germline assignment: CDR1 GTSNPN and CDR2 SVGIG (reference sequence). The V end was cut by 2 bases, the J end by 7 bases, with 11 bases between. CDR3 length equals 12 residues. The CDR3 DNA reads as TGTGCCTGGAGTCCTGCAGGTGTTGGCTACACCTTC. This translates into CAWSPAGVGYTF.

This chain connects TRBV10-3 to TRBJ2-1; D unclear. This CDR3 is 16 amino acids long. Per germline, CDR1 ENHRY and CDR2 SYGVKD. Between the trimmed V and J ends, which lost 0 bases and 5 bases, there was a span of 14 bases. The CDR3 sequence: CAISESFSGSHNEQFF. CDR3 sequence (DNA): TGTGCCATCAGTGAGTCGTTCTCAGGTTCCCACAATGAGCAGTTCTTC.

This chain joins TRBV6-5 and TRBJ1-2; D gene ambiguous. V gave up 7 bases and J gave up 1 base, with 7 bases separating them. The CDR3 is 12 residues long. Germline V gives CDR1 MNHEY, CDR2 SVGAGI. This chain's CDR3 is CASKGFNYGYTF. The DNA of the CDR3 is TGTGCCAGCAAAGGCTTTAACTATGGCTACACCTTC.

In this sample, this clone turned up a few times. This chain joins TRBV6-5 and TRBJ1-2; D is perhaps TRBD1 (6 bases). The CDR3 covers 12 residues. CDR1 and CDR2 (germline): MNHEY, SVGAGI. The V end was cut by 5 bases, the J end by 8 bases, with 12 bases between. Here the CDR3 reads CASSEQGWGYTF. The CDR3 DNA sequence: TGTGCCAGCAGTGAACAGGGTTGGGGCTACACCTTC.

This clone came up a few times. The chain carries TRBV7-3 and TRBJ1-1; tentative D call: TRBD1 (6 bases). Trimming removed 1 base from V and 6 bases from J, with 18 bases in between. CDR1 and CDR2 (germline): SGHTA, FQGTGA. This CDR3 has 16 residues. DNA for the CDR3: TGTGCCAGCAGCTTAATTCCAACAGGGCCTGATCCTGAAGCTTTCTTT. Translation gives CASSLIPTGPDPEAFF.

The chain joins TRBV7-9 to TRBJ2-5, with 8 nucleotides matching TRBD1. Germline CDR1 SEHNR, CDR2 FQNEAQ (reference sequence). CDR3 length: 15 amino acids. J gave up 1 base and V 5 bases, and 6 bases lay outside the gene matches. CDR3 DNA sequence: TGTGCCAGCAGCGAGGACAGGGCCCTCCAAGAGACCCAGTACTTC. Its protein is CASSEDRALQETQYF. The full variable domain, completed using reference TRBV7-9 and TRBJ2-5, is DTGVSQNPRHKITKRGQNVTFRCDPISEHNRLYWYRQTLGQGPEFLTYFQNEAQLEKSRLLSDRFSAERPKGSFSTLEIQRTEQGDSAMYLCASSEDRALQETQYFGPGTRLLVL.

This clone was recorded a few times. This rearrangement joins TRBV7-8 to TRBJ2-2; 15 bases line up with TRBD2. CDR3 length: 19 amino acids. Germline V gene lookup returns CDR1 SGHVS and CDR2 FQNEAQ. V lost 1 base to trimming and J lost 2 bases; unmatched junction nucleotides: 5. This chain's CDR3 is CASSLVRTSGGANTGELFF. The CDR3 nucleotides read TGTGCCAGCAGCTTAGTAAGGACTAGCGGGGGGGCCAACACCGGGGAGCTGTTTTTT.

The chain is built from TRBV4-2 and TRBJ2-5; 13 nucleotides line up with TRBD2. Looked up from germline, CDR1 is LGHNA and CDR2 is YNFKEQ. V shed 4 bases and J 2 bases; nucleotides not matched to a gene: 4. The CDR3 is made up of 16 amino acids. The CDR3 is CASSPRTSGGQETQYF. DNA for the CDR3: TGTGCCAGCAGCCCTCGGACTAGCGGGGGACAAGAGACCCAGTACTTC.

The genes are TRBV2 and TRBJ1-6; D gene ambiguous. This CDR3 comprises 15 residues. Trimming took 3 bases from V and 6 from J, leaving 12 bases between them. CDR1 is SNHLY, CDR2 FYNNEI, per germline. CDR3: CASSDRPPPNSPLHF. The CDR3, as DNA: TGTGCCAGCAGTGATCGACCCCCTCCTAATTCACCCCTCCACTTT.